A single sample gave rise to the 10 T cell receptor beta chains below, sequenced in a study of T-cell reconstitution after alpha-beta-depleted transplantation in children. Unique molecular identifiers were incorporated when the TCRbeta library was constructed. Each CDR3 protein gets one entry after TCRdb re-called the PCR reads with MiXCR. The sample has roughly 300,000 distinct CDR3 sequences; around a tenth are singletons. The sample here was peripheral blood, taken 180 days after TCRalphabeta/CD19-depleted stem cell transplant. Receptor source: a male patient aged 2-9 years who had a stem cell transplant for chronic granulomatous disease, so the T cells may come from the graft donor.

This clonotype was seen many times. This chain uses TRBV19 with TRBJ2-1, with 8 nucleotides matching TRBD1. CDR3 length equals 15 residues. V shed 0 bases, J shed 9 bases, and the junction held 7 bases outside the gene matches. CDR1 is LNHDA, CDR2 SQIVND, per germline (reference sequence). CDR3 protein: CASSIDWQGAGEQFF. CDR3 sequence (DNA): TGTGCCAGTAGTATAGATTGGCAGGGGGCGGGTGAGCAGTTCTTC.

This clonotype was observed at least ten times. The J gene is TRBJ2-7, the V gene TRBV5-1, with D tentatively TRBD1 or TRBD2 (5 bases each). Germline CDR1 and CDR2: SGHRS and YFSETQ. The CDR3 loop spans 14 amino acids. The V and J ends lost 0 bases and 0 bases respectively, with 7 bases between them. Here the CDR3 reads CASSLGDLSYEQYF. The CDR3 DNA reads TGCGCCAGCAGCTTGGGGGACCTCTCCTACGAGCAGTACTTC.

Many counts were recorded for this clonotype. The chain carries TRBV20-1 and TRBJ1-5; D ambiguous. In germline, CDR1 is DFQATT, CDR2 SNEGSKA (reference sequence). The V gene lost 5 bases and the J gene lost 5 bases, with 16 bases spanning the gap. There are 14 residues in the CDR3. CDR3 coding DNA: TGCAGTGCTCCCACCAAGAGGACCGATCAGCCCCAGCATTTT. Protein product: CSAPTKRTDQPQHF.

In its sample, this clonotype was seen many times. V is TRBV7-9 and J is TRBJ1-5, with D possibly TRBD1 on 5 matching bases. Germline CDR1 and CDR2: SEHNR and FQNEAQ (reference sequence). V was cut by 5 bases and J by 7 bases, with 15 bases left in between. The CDR3 totals 14 residues. CDR3 residues: CASSPGGEGQPQHF. The CDR3 DNA reads as TGTGCCAGCAGCCCTGGGGGGGAGGGCCAGCCCCAGCATTTT.

This clonotype was counted at least ten times. The chain has TRBV30 and TRBJ1-1; D is uncertain. With 2 bases removed from V and 5 bases from J, the gap between germline ends came to 18 bases. Per the germline V gene, CDR1 is GTSNPN and CDR2 is SVGIG (reference sequence). The CDR3 extends over 15 amino acids. CDR3 nucleotide sequence: TGTGCCTGGAGTTGGGATCAGGCCAGGAGGACTGAAGCTTTCTTT. This codes for CAWSWDQARRTEAFF.

The sample holds many counts of this clonotype. This sequence joins TRBV6-5 and TRBJ2-5; 7 bases are shared with TRBD2. V was clipped by 5 bases and J by 2 bases; unmatched bases: 11. Germline V gene lookup returns CDR1 MNHEY and CDR2 SVGAGI. CDR3 length: 16 amino acids. CDR3: CASSHQGSGIQETQYF. Here the CDR3 DNA reads TGTGCCAGCAGTCACCAAGGGAGCGGGATACAAGAGACCCAGTACTTC.

This clonotype was detected a few times. The chain is built from TRBV15 and TRBJ1-5, with a possible D match to TRBD1 (5 bases). Germline V gives CDR1 LNHNV, CDR2 YYDKDF (reference sequence). The CDR3 extends over 14 amino acids. Between the trimmed V and J ends, which lost 0 bases and 4 bases, there was a span of 7 bases. CDR3 nucleotides: TGTGCCACCAGCAGAGAGGAGGGGAATCAGCCCCAGCATTTT. Its protein is CATSREEGNQPQHF.

This clonotype was recorded many times. J is TRBJ2-5 and V is TRBV2; TRBD1 is a possible D gene (5 bases). Deletions cut 6 bases from V and 7 bases from J, with 9 bases between. This CDR3 comprises 11 residues. From germline, CDR1 is SNHLY and CDR2 FYNNEI. The CDR3 nucleotides read TGTGCCAGCAGGACAGTAGGGACCCAGTACTTC. Protein sequence: CASRTVGTQYF.

Comments on this clonotype: Just one base apart from a much larger clone, this may be a read error. The chain employs TRBV6-2 or TRBV6-3 and TRBJ2-1; 7 bases fit TRBD2. The J segment lost 4 bases and the V segment lost 10 bases, leaving 4 bases of the junction unmatched. CDR1 and CDR2 from the germline V gene are MNHEY and SVGEGT. The CDR3 length is 12 residues. Here the CDR3 reads CATSGAYNEQFF. In DNA, the CDR3 is TGTGCCACCAGCGGGGCTTACAATGAGCAGTTCTTC.

At least ten counts were recorded for this clonotype. V is TRBV11-2 and J is TRBJ2-7, with 11 nucleotides matching TRBD1. V was pared by 6 bases and J by 1 base, with 8 bases of the junction left unmatched. The CDR3 extends over 16 amino acids. Looked up from germline, CDR1 is SGHAT and CDR2 is FQNNGV. The CDR3 protein is CASRRPGQGASYEQYF. The CDR3 DNA reads TGTGCCAGCAGACGCCCCGGACAGGGGGCGTCCTACGAGCAGTACTTC. Combining the CDR3 with reference TRBV11-2 and TRBJ2-7 gives the whole variable domain EAGVAQSPRYKIIEKRQSVAFWCNPISGHATLYWYQQILGQGPKLLIQFQNNGVVDDSQLPKDRFSAERLKGVDSTLKIQPAKLEDSAVYLCASRRPGQGASYEQYFGPGTRLTVT.